This T cell receptor (beta chain) was retrieved from a study of blood T cell repertoires in COVID-19. Original analysis: Quantification of nucleated cells was approximated via reference gene primer amplification. Clones were sequenced by immunoSEQ multiplex PCR, and TCRdb holds only the in-frame ones, with some missing. V, J and clone size derive from that table, while D and trimming were established from the DNA sequence. This sample carries roughly 500,000 clones, around 85% of them seen once, and the ten largest clones take 3% to 4%. This clone is a singleton in its sample. The V gene's germline CDR1 is LNHNV and CDR2 YYDKDF (reference sequence). The V and J ends lost 2 bases and 5 bases respectively, with 17 bases between them. The CDR3 consists of 16 residues.

Sequencing used peripheral blood. The V gene is TRBV15, the J gene TRBJ2-3; D ambiguous. This sequence was found in a human donor in a cohort sampled during active COVID-19. CDR3 residues: CATSRRLNTQIDTQYF. DNA of the CDR3: TGTGCCACCAGCAGAAGACTCAACACCCAAATAGATACGCAGTATTTT.